This passage covers 13 T cell receptor beta chains from one sample sequenced in a study of T cell responses to AZD1222 COVID-19 vaccine. Assay used: immunoSEQ multiplex PCR; TCRdb lists only in-frame clones, some missing. The sample shows around 180,000 clones, around 92% of them seen only once. The sample in question was peripheral blood, obtained on day 0 of AZD1222 vaccination. These receptors all stem from an adult in good health.

V and J are TRBV7-9 and TRBJ2-1; 13 positions agree with TRBD2. Germline V gives CDR1 SEHNR, CDR2 FQNEAQ (reference sequence). Trimming cost V 5 bases and J 3 bases; bases outside gene matches: 4. The CDR3 contains 16 residues. The CDR3 protein is CASSLRLAGGYNEQFF. The CDR3, as DNA: TGTGCCAGCAGCCTCCGACTAGCGGGAGGCTACAATGAGCAGTTCTTC.

The V and J genes are TRBV2 and TRBJ2-7; 7 bases map to TRBD2. J was trimmed by 3 bases and V by 1 base; bases with no gene match: 6. The CDR3 sequence is 15 residues long. Germline loops: CDR1 SNHLY, CDR2 FYNNEI. This chain's CDR3 is CASSEGRGGGYEQYF. The CDR3 DNA reads as TGTGCCAGCAGTGAAGGAAGGGGCGGGGGCTACGAGCAGTACTTC.

The rearrangement links TRBV19 to TRBJ1-2; 7 bases agree with TRBD1. This CDR3 is built from 16 residues. With 5 bases clipped from V and 1 base from J, the junction kept 10 bases outside the gene matches. Germline CDR1 and CDR2: LNHDA and SQIVND (reference sequence). The DNA of the CDR3 is TGTGCCAGTAGTCCAACCGGGACAGCTCATAACTATGGCTACACCTTC. Protein: CASSPTGTAHNYGYTF.

The chain links TRBV3-1 (or the pseudogene TRBV3-2) to TRBJ1-1; D unresolved. The V and J ends lost 0 bases and 3 bases respectively, with 14 bases between them. The CDR3 is made up of 16 amino acids. Germline CDR1 is LGHDT and CDR2 is YNNKEL (reference sequence). The CDR3 region has the DNA TGTGCCAGCAGCCAAGATGGGCACCTAGTCGACACTGAAGCTTTCTTT. This translates into CASSQDGHLVDTEAFF.

J is TRBJ2-1 and V is TRBV7-7; D perhaps matches TRBD2 (6 bases). In germline, CDR1 is SSHAT, CDR2 FNYEAQ (reference sequence). This CDR3 spans 13 amino acids. V dropped 5 bases and J dropped 15 bases, with 20 bases sitting between them. The CDR3 spells CASSPSPGTPPFF. The CDR3 coding sequence is TGTGCCAGCAGCCCCTCCCCCGGGACTCCGCCGTTCTTC.

The chain employs TRBV4-1 and TRBJ2-1; TRBD1 aligns across 9 bases. The V gene end was trimmed by 0 bases and the J gene end by 4 bases; junction bases not matched to a gene: 4. Germline V gene sequence: CDR1 MGHRA, CDR2 YSYEKL. This CDR3 region has 16 residues. CDR3 residues: CASSQEGTGIYNEQFF. The CDR3 DNA sequence: TGCGCCAGCAGCCAAGAAGGGACAGGGATTTACAATGAGCAGTTCTTC.

V usage is TRBV4-2 and J usage is TRBJ1-5, with D hard to call. V lost 1 base, J lost 1 base, and 8 bases lay in between. CDR1 LGHNA and CDR2 YNFKEQ come from the germline V gene. The CDR3 consists of 15 residues. The CDR3 here is CASSQGRESNQPQHF. For the CDR3, the DNA is TGTGCCAGCAGCCAAGGAAGGGAAAGCAATCAGCCCCAGCATTTT.

In DNA form, the CDR3 reads TGTGCCAGCAGTTACTCTTGGGGGTACTATGGCTACACCTTC. This translates into CASSYSWGYYGYTF. The chain couples TRBV6-5 to TRBJ1-2; TRBD1 is a possible D gene (5 bases). The germline gives CDR1 MNHEY, CDR2 SVGAGI. This CDR3 contains 14 residues. Trimming took off 0 bases at V and 3 bases at J, with 8 bases between the two ends.

This clone was picked up one time. This chain uses TRBV11-3 with TRBJ2-7, with 7 bases aligning to TRBD1. The germline V gene encodes CDR1 SGHNT and CDR2 YENEEA. This CDR3 has 14 amino acids. J gave up 5 bases and V 2 bases, and 6 bases lay outside the gene matches. The CDR3 loop is CASSLTTGSHEQYF. The DNA of the CDR3 is TGTGCCAGCAGCTTAACGACAGGGAGCCACGAGCAGTACTTC.

This chain uses TRBV7-9 with TRBJ1-1, with a tentative D call TRBD1 (5 bases). The CDR3 has 15 residues. Between the trimmed V and J ends, which lost 6 bases and 0 bases, there was a span of 14 bases. Germline CDR1 reads SEHNR; CDR2 reads FQNEAQ (reference sequence). CDR3 sequence (DNA): TGTGCCAGCAGATCGTTCAGGGAGGTGAACACTGAAGCTTTCTTT. Translating gives CASRSFREVNTEAFF.

The CDR3 DNA follows: TGCGCCAGCAGCTTGGCCCCGCCGGGGGTGAACACTGAAGCTTTCTTT. Translation gives CASSLAPPGVNTEAFF. The chain joins TRBV5-1 to TRBJ1-1; perhaps TRBD1 as D (5 bases). The CDR3 loop spans 16 amino acids. The V end was cut by 0 bases, the J end by 0 bases, with 12 bases between. Germline CDR1 reads SGHRS; CDR2 reads YFSETQ. Full variable domain (rest looked up from reference TRBV5-1 and TRBJ1-1): KAGVTQTPRYLIKTRGQQVTLSCSPISGHRSVSWYQQTPGQGLQFLFEYFSETQRNKGNFPGRFSGRQFSNSRSEMNVSTLELGDSALYLCASSLAPPGVNTEAFFGQGTRLTVV.

The rearrangement uses TRBV10-3 and TRBJ2-5, with 9 bases identical to TRBD1. This CDR3 has 14 residues. V lost 4 bases to trimming and J lost 4 bases; unmatched junction nucleotides: 4. Germline CDR1 ENHRY, CDR2 SYGVKD. For the CDR3, the DNA is TGTGCCATCAGTGGGGGGACAGGGTTAGAGACCCAGTACTTC. This encodes CAISGGTGLETQYF.

The gene calls are TRBV5-4 and TRBJ2-4; D gene unclear. V shed 2 bases and J shed 0 bases, with 3 bases lying between them. The CDR3 runs 13 residues. Germline assignment: CDR1 SGHNT and CDR2 YYREEE (reference sequence). The CDR3 sequence is CASSFEAKNIQYF. The CDR3 DNA reads TGTGCCAGCAGCTTCGAAGCCAAAAACATTCAGTACTTC.